The TCR beta chain described here comes from a study of blood T cell repertoires in COVID-19 (TCRdb year 2020). Looking at the study overall: Samples covering the acute and convalescent phases of COVID-19 were provided by collaborators in the United States, Italy and Spain. The material from the prospective study consisted of cDNA or gDNA derived from T cells, B-cell-depleted T cells, or PBMCs. The dataset comprised deeply sampled blood TCRbeta repertoires from subjects exposed to, actively infected with, or recovered from COVID-19. A freely available public database, intended as a resource for researchers studying the immune response to SARS-CoV-2, is where the repertoires were released. Samples came from the ongoing ImmuneRACE study (first 160 participants) plus 1,254 subjects from 6 global collaborators. A de-identified subject ID, COVID-19 status, age in years and sex were almost always included in the sample metadata. Where available, HLA class I and class II types were taken from metadata supplied by the sample provider and were not determined by assay-based typing. Study-level results and caveats: Clinical and demographic metadata were provided uncurated, with the amount varying by source and participant.

Whole blood was collected in K2EDTA tubes by collaborating institutions according to the institutions' own protocols. Collaborator samples were shipped for TCRbeta analysis as frozen whole blood, isolated PBMCs, or DNA extracted from either sample type. Regarding this clone: Its antigen is unknown. No much larger clonotype is one base removed from it; base qualities were not supplied.

Spanning cysteine to phenylalanine, the CDR3 consists of 14 amino acids. Only the CDR3 DNA is retained, 42 bases long and in frame from the first base. CDR1 and CDR2 were assigned from the germline V gene (reference sequence) as SEHNR and FQNEAQ. V lost 4 bases and J lost 6 bases, and the count of bases not matched to a germline gene is 5. TCRbeta CDR3 regions were amplified from genomic DNA by means of the immunoSEQ Assay, a bias-controlled multiplex PCR. Concerning the study's data processing: The number of nucleated cells in each sample was estimated by amplification of reference gene primers within the assay. To quantify the absolute abundance of each unique TCRbeta CDR3 rearrangement, sequence reads were collapsed and filtered. For each sample, productive Simpson clonality was calculated by taking the square root of Simpson's diversity index across productive rearrangements. TCRdb provides this immuneACCESS table in a form limited to in-frame rearrangements. Some clones are lacking; in checked studies, under half of them reflect an unresolved V gene, and why the rest are absent is not known. The V and J calls and the clone size are those of that table, but D and trimming were determined from the DNA. This sample has hundreds of thousands of clones in its table, and over 75% of those were observed once. The ten largest make up around 8% of the sample.

The sequencing sample was made of peripheral blood. This chain joins TRBV7-9 to TRBJ2-3; 9 bases in the middle match TRBD2. The sequence was collected from a woman of 80 years or more with acute or convalescent COVID-19. CDR3 sequence: CASSSSGGTDTQYF. The bases are TGTGCCAGCAGCTCGAGCGGGGGGACGGATACGCAGTATTTT.